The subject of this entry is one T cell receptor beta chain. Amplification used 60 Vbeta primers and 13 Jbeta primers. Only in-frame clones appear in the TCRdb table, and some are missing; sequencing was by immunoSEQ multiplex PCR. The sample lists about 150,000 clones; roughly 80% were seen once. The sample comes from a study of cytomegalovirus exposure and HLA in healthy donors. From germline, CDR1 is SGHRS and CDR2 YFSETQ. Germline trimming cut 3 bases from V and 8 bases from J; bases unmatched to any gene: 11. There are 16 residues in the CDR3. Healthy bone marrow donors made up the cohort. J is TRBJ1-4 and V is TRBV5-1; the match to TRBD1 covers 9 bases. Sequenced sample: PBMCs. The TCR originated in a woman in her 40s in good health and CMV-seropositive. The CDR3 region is CASSSNSGTGQEKLFF. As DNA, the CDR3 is TGCGCCAGCAGCTCAAATTCCGGGACAGGGCAGGAAAAACTGTTTTTT.